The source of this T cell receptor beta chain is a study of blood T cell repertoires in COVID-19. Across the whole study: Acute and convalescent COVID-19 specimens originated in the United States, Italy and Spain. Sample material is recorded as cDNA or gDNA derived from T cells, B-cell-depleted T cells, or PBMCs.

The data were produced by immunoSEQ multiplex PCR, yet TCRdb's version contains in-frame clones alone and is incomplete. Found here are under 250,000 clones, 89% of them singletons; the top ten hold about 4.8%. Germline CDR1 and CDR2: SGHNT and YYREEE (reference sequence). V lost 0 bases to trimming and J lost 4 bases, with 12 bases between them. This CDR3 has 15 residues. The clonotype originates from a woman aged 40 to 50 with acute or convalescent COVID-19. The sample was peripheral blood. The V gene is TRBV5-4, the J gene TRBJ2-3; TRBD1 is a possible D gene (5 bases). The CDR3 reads CASSLDSGRPDTQYF. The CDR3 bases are TGTGCCAGCAGCTTGGACTCAGGGCGCCCAGATACGCAGTATTTT. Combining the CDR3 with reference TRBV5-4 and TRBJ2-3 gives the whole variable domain ETGVTQSPTHLIKTRGQQVTLRCSSQSGHNTVSWYQQALGQGPQFIFQYYREEENGRGNFPPRFSGLQFPNYSSELNVNALELDDSALYLCASSLDSGRPDTQYFGPGTRLTVL.